The 28 T cell receptor beta chains given below trace back to one sample, sequenced in a study of T-cell memory formation after mild COVID-19. One entry per CDR3 protein, called by TCRdb with MiXCR from the 5' RACE reads. The data hold roughly 350,000 distinct CDR3 sequences, with 25% to 30% observed a single time. The sequenced sample was PBMCs or a T cell subset sorted from them (not recorded which). The receptors originated from an adult woman who had mild COVID-19 (a few samples of this study predate the infection). Cell type and time point are not known.

The table lists this clonotype with a few counts. This rearrangement joins TRBV5-6 to TRBJ2-2; D possibly matches TRBD1 or TRBD2 (5 bases each). The CDR3 spans 16 residues. Deletions cut 4 bases from V and 1 base from J, with 14 bases between. Germline-derived CDR1 and CDR2 are SGHDT and YYEEEE. The CDR3 DNA follows: TGTGCCAGCAGCCTTCGGGGTAGGGGGAACACCGGGGAGCTGTTTTTT. This sequence encodes CASSLRGRGNTGELFF. The full variable domain, with the rest looked up from reference TRBV5-6 and TRBJ2-2, is DAGVTQSPTHLIKTRGQQVTLRCSPKSGHDTVSWYQQALGQGPQFIFQYYEEEERQRGNFPDRFSGHQFPNYSSELNVNALLLGDSALYLCASSLRGRGNTGELFFGEGSRLTVL.

This clonotype was picked up a small number of times. The genes are TRBV20-1 and TRBJ2-3, with a possible D match to TRBD2 (7 bases). There are 16 residues in the CDR3. Between the trimmed V and J ends, which lost 6 bases and 2 bases, there was a span of 21 bases. The V gene's germline CDR1 is DFQATT and CDR2 SNEGSKA (reference sequence). The CDR3 region is CSAGRGWRGLTDTQYF. CDR3 nucleotides: TGCAGTGCGGGACGTGGGTGGCGGGGGCTCACAGATACGCAGTATTTT.

This clonotype was picked up a small number of times. J is TRBJ1-1 and V is TRBV5-1; D possibly corresponds to TRBD1 (6 bases). Deletions cut 0 bases from V and 4 bases from J, with 10 bases between. Germline lookup yields CDR1 SGHRS and CDR2 YFSETQ. CDR3 length equals 14 residues. The CDR3 sequence is CASSLEGGVTEAFF. The CDR3 nucleotides read TGCGCCAGCAGCTTGGAGGGGGGTGTCACTGAAGCTTTCTTT.

V is TRBV5-1 and J is TRBJ1-4; unclear D gene. Trimming stripped 4 bases from V and 8 bases from J, with 15 bases between. The CDR3 has 14 residues. CDR1 is SGHRS and CDR2 is YFSETQ in the germline V gene. The CDR3 region is CASSALSGVEKLFF. The CDR3 region has the DNA TGCGCCAGCAGCGCCCTTAGTGGGGTAGAAAAACTGTTTTTT.

The gene calls are TRBV5-4 and TRBJ2-2; 11 nucleotides match TRBD2. CDR1 is SGHNT, CDR2 YYREEE, per germline (reference sequence). The CDR3 runs to 19 residues. J lost 5 bases, V lost 4 bases, and 16 bases had no gene match. Here the CDR3 reads CASSAYLLSGGAGTGELFF. CDR3 DNA: TGTGCCAGCAGCGCGTACCTCCTTAGCGGGGGGGCTGGAACCGGGGAGCTGTTTTTT.

The rearrangement joins TRBV19 to TRBJ1-1, with D tentatively TRBD1 (5 bases). CDR1 is LNHDA and CDR2 is SQIVND in the germline V gene (reference sequence). V dropped 7 bases and J dropped 6 bases, with 15 bases sitting between them. The CDR3 sequence is 13 residues long. The CDR3 DNA reads TGTGCCAGTACTTATCCGGGGACCTCTGAAGCTTTCTTT. Translating it yields CASTYPGTSEAFF. Full variable domain (outside the CDR3, taken from reference TRBV19 and TRBJ1-1): DGGITQSPKYLFRKEGQNVTLSCEQNLNHDAMYWYRQDPGQGLRLIYYSQIVNDFQKGDIAEGYSVSREKKESFPLTVTSAQKNPTAFYLCASTYPGTSEAFFGQGTRLTVV.

The rearrangement joins TRBV7-9 to TRBJ2-7; D is uncertain. The CDR3 has 12 residues. Germline values: CDR1 SEHNR, CDR2 FQNEAQ (reference sequence). Trimming left V 3 bases short and J 1 base short, with 4 bases between. The CDR3 DNA sequence: TGTGCCAGCAGCTTGAAGTCCTACGAGCAGTACTTC. The encoded protein is CASSLKSYEQYF.

In its sample, this clonotype was seen a few times. V and J are TRBV7-2 and TRBJ2-2; D might be TRBD2 (6 bases). The ends were cut back, 5 bases at V and 2 bases at J, with 18 bases in the middle. Germline assignment: CDR1 SGHTA and CDR2 FQGNSA. This CDR3 has 17 residues. The CDR3 region has the DNA TGTGCCAGCAGCCCCATTGGTGGAGGGTTCAACACCGGGGAGCTGTTTTTT. Amino acids: CASSPIGGGFNTGELFF. The whole variable domain, remainder taken from reference TRBV7-2 and TRBJ2-2, is GAGVSQSPSNKVTEKGKDVELRCDPISGHTALYWYRQSLGQGLEFLIYFQGNSAPDKSGLPSDRFSAERTGGSVSTLTIQRTQQEDSAVYLCASSPIGGGFNTGELFFGEGSRLTVL.

This chain connects TRBV20-1 to TRBJ2-7; D unresolved. This CDR3 has 17 residues. The ends were cut back, 0 bases at V and 2 bases at J, with 20 bases in the middle. Germline V CDR1 and CDR2: DFQATT, SNEGSKA (reference sequence). The CDR3 sequence: CSARDEHSEFFTYEQYF. The CDR3 coding sequence is TGCAGTGCTAGAGATGAGCACAGCGAATTTTTTACCTACGAGCAGTACTTC.

This clonotype has more than one count but fewer than ten. The genes are TRBV6-5 and TRBJ1-1; no reliable D call. The V gene's germline CDR1 is MNHEY and CDR2 SVGAGI. V dropped 5 bases and J dropped 2 bases, with 6 bases sitting between them. The CDR3 has 12 amino acids. The DNA of the CDR3 is TGTGCCAGCAGTGGCTTTAACACTGAAGCTTTCTTT. Encoded protein: CASSGFNTEAFF.

CDR3 nucleotide sequence: TGTGCCAGCAGTTTCACTGTTGTTGACAATGAGCAGTTCTTC. It translates to CASSFTVVDNEQFF. The V gene is TRBV12-3 or TRBV12-4, the J gene TRBJ2-1, with D hard to call. The ends were cut back, 3 bases at V and 5 bases at J, with 11 bases in the middle. The CDR3 is 14 amino acids.

The chain uses TRBV11-2 and TRBJ2-3; D gene ambiguous. V was clipped by 0 bases and J by 1 base, with 14 bases between them. The CDR3 loop spans 17 amino acids. Germline V gene data show CDR1 as SGHAT and CDR2 as FQNNGV. CDR3 sequence: CASSLESAYKGTDTQYF. Written as DNA, the CDR3 is TGTGCCAGCAGCTTAGAATCCGCATATAAGGGCACAGATACGCAGTATTTT.

The chain couples TRBV2 to TRBJ1-2; D gene uncertain. The CDR3 has 15 amino acids. Germline V gives CDR1 SNHLY, CDR2 FYNNEI. V lost 7 bases and J 3 bases, leaving 18 bases between the germline ends. CDR3 region: CASTPTRGFDYGYTF. The CDR3 DNA is TGTGCCAGCACCCCCACCCGTGGGTTCGACTATGGCTACACCTTC.

The chain is built from TRBV9 and TRBJ2-1; TRBD1 might be the D (6 bases). V was cut by 4 bases and J by 0 bases, with 14 bases left in between. Germline V gives CDR1 SGDLS, CDR2 YYNGEE. The CDR3 contains 16 residues. CDR3 nucleotides: TGTGCCAGCAGCCCCTCGGACAGAAGCTCCTACAATGAGCAGTTCTTC. Amino acid sequence: CASSPSDRSSYNEQFF.

This clonotype was seen a handful of times. The chain combines TRBV6-5 with TRBJ2-7; TRBD1 aligns across 7 bases. J gave up 4 bases and V 5 bases, and 20 bases lay outside the gene matches. The CDR3 totals 18 residues. Looked up from germline, CDR1 is MNHEY and CDR2 is SVGAGI. The CDR3 sequence is CASSGYRPSRQGPYEQYF. The CDR3 DNA sequence: TGTGCCAGCAGTGGATACCGCCCGTCACGACAGGGTCCTTACGAGCAGTACTTC.

The V call is TRBV24-1, the J call TRBJ2-5, with D perhaps TRBD2 (7 bases). CDR1 and CDR2 from the germline V gene are KGHDR and SFDVKD. V lost 4 bases to trimming and J lost 5 bases, with 16 bases between them. The CDR3 totals 15 residues. For the CDR3, the DNA is TGTGCCACCAGTGAGGCGGGGGCGCGGGGGGAGACCCAGTACTTC. This codes for CATSEAGARGETQYF.

This clonotype turned up a few times. This chain links TRBV30 with TRBJ2-5; unclear D gene. V was shortened by 2 bases and J by 0 bases, with 4 bases between the two germline ends. The length of the CDR3 is 12 residues. Germline values: CDR1 GTSNPN, CDR2 SVGIG (reference sequence). This CDR3 is CAWSFDQETQYF. The CDR3, as DNA: TGTGCCTGGAGTTTCGACCAAGAGACCCAGTACTTC. Drawing the rest from reference TRBV30 and TRBJ2-5, the complete variable domain is SQTIHQWPATLVQPVGSPLSLECTVEGTSNPNLYWYRQAAGRGLQLLFYSVGIGQISSEVPQNLSASRPQDRQFILSSKKLLLSDSGFYLCAWSFDQETQYFGPGTRLLVL.

This clonotype was detected only a few times. The chain joins TRBV12-3 or TRBV12-4 to TRBJ2-7, with 7 bases matching TRBD1. The CDR3 sequence is 13 residues long. V lost 6 bases, J lost 3 bases, and 5 bases stayed unmatched. As DNA, the CDR3 is TGTGCCAGCAGCTTGGGACAGATCTACGAGCAGTACTTC. This encodes CASSLGQIYEQYF.

This clonotype has more than one count but fewer than ten. The chain carries TRBV6-5 and TRBJ2-1, with 10 bases that match TRBD1. The V gene's germline CDR1 is MNHEY and CDR2 SVGAGI. Trimming took 4 bases from V and 8 from J; bases not matched to a gene: 5. The CDR3 covers 14 residues. The DNA of the CDR3 is TGTGCCAGCAGTTTGGGACAGGGGAGCCATGAGCAGTTCTTC. This codes for CASSLGQGSHEQFF.

This clonotype was counted only a few times. The chain carries TRBV29-1 and TRBJ2-3; D is perhaps TRBD2 (7 bases). Trimming stripped 3 bases from V and 0 bases from J, with 13 bases between. The CDR3 sequence is 15 residues long. CDR1 and CDR2 from the germline V gene are SQVTM and ANQGSEA. CDR3: CSVDRRGASTDTQYF. The CDR3 region has the DNA TGCAGCGTTGATCGTCGGGGGGCGAGCACAGATACGCAGTATTTT.

J is TRBJ2-2 and V is TRBV10-3; 7 nucleotides match TRBD1. This CDR3 has 15 amino acids. V shed 11 bases, J shed 3 bases, and the junction held 12 bases outside the gene matches. Germline V lookup: CDR1 ENHRY, CDR2 SYGVKD. The CDR3 coding sequence is TGTGCCTCCAAAGGACAGGTTTCCGACACCGGGGAGCTGTTTTTT. This encodes CASKGQVSDTGELFF.

This clonotype was recorded a few times. V is TRBV12-3 or TRBV12-4 and J is TRBJ2-7, with 10 bases matching TRBD2. This CDR3 comprises 14 residues. Losses at the gene ends were 5 bases for V and 6 bases for J; bases not matched to a gene: 7. CDR3 bases: TGTGCCAGCAGTCTTCTAGCGGGAGCTTCCGAGCAGTACTTC. Translation: CASSLLAGASEQYF.

The V gene is TRBV6-5, the J gene TRBJ1-5; no clear D gene. Germline CDR1 is MNHEY and CDR2 is SVGAGI. Trimming cost V 6 bases and J 1 base, with 16 bases left between them. This CDR3 contains 16 residues. The CDR3 sequence is CASRSTSPGSNQPQHF. The DNA of the CDR3 is TGTGCCAGCAGGTCGACTTCCCCCGGGAGCAATCAGCCCCAGCATTTT.

As concerns this clonotype: Germline and junction disagree at one end, which may indicate a read error. The V and J genes are TRBV3-1 and TRBJ1-5; D might be TRBD1 (6 bases). Germline lookup yields CDR1 LGHDT and CDR2 YNNKEL (reference sequence). The CDR3 is made up of 17 amino acids. CDR3 protein: CASSQLSGEWQRQPQHF. DNA for the CDR3: TGTGCCAGTAGCCAATTGTCAGGGGAGTGGCAGCGGCAGCCCCAGCATTTT.

The chain recombines TRBV6-5 with TRBJ1-6; 8 positions agree with TRBD1. Trimming removed 8 bases from V and 8 bases from J; junction bases left unmatched: 8. The germline CDR1 and CDR2 sequences are MNHEY and SVGAGI. The CDR3 spans 14 residues. CDR3 amino acids: CASLSGQGDSPLHF. The CDR3 DNA reads TGTGCCAGCTTAAGCGGACAGGGAGATTCACCCCTCCACTTT.

The genes are TRBV5-1 and TRBJ2-5, with D possibly TRBD2 on 6 matching bases. The CDR3 runs to 14 residues. V lost 5 bases to trimming and J lost 4 bases, with 15 bases between them. Per the germline V gene, CDR1 is SGHRS and CDR2 is YFSETQ. This CDR3 is CASRRRGGAETQYF. DNA of the CDR3: TGCGCCAGCAGGAGGAGGGGTGGTGCAGAGACCCAGTACTTC.

This clonotype was seen more than once but under ten times. The rearrangement links TRBV4-1 to TRBJ2-7, with D unclear. V was clipped by 4 bases and J by 6 bases, with 19 bases between them. CDR1 MGHRA and CDR2 YSYEKL come from the germline V gene. The CDR3 runs 15 residues. The CDR3 coding sequence is TGCGCCAGCAGCCCCCATCCCATTTCGAACTTCGAGCAGTACTTC. Translating gives CASSPHPISNFEQYF.

The rearrangement uses TRBV3-1 and TRBJ2-3; 11 nucleotides agree with TRBD2. This CDR3 spans 16 amino acids. CDR1 is LGHDT, CDR2 YNNKEL, per germline (reference sequence). J was trimmed by 6 bases and V by 7 bases; bases with no gene match: 12. CDR3 in DNA: TGTGCCAGCAAGCGCAGACTAGCGGGGTTGATGGATACGCAGTATTTT. It is translated as CASKRRLAGLMDTQYF.